Listed below are T cell receptor beta chains from one sample, sequenced in a study of PD-1 blockade in classical Hodgkin lymphoma. The protocol was immunoSEQ multiplex PCR, while the TCRdb copy is restricted to in-frame clones and leaves out a portion. Here the sample spans roughly 30,000 clones, more than 85% being singletons. The sequencing input was CD4+ T cells from blood. Receptor source: a human donor with classical Hodgkin lymphoma. The CDR3 runs from the conserved cysteine through the conserved F or W. A D gene is named only where the DNA matches it firmly. Part of the rows lack a size; the others show once, few, many or a class for expanded clones.

j_call	clone_size	d_call	v_call	cdr3_aa	cdr3_nt
TRBJ2-7	.	.	TRBV7-2	CASSLEGGYEQYF	TGTGCCAGCAGCTTGGAGGGTGGCTACGAGCAGTACTTC
TRBJ1-5	.	.	TRBV2	CASTEGQAYQPQHF	TGTGCCAGCACAGAGGGCCAGGCGTATCAGCCCCAGCATTTT
TRBJ1-3	.	.	TRBV18	CASSGDQGNTIYF	TGTGCCAGCTCAGGGGATCAAGGAAACACCATATATTTT
TRBJ1-6	once	.	TRBV28	CASSLPGLGTDRVNNSPLHF	TGTGCCAGCAGTCTACCGGGTTTGGGGACGGACAGAGTTAATAATTCACCCCTCCACTTT
TRBJ2-7	.	TRBD1	TRBV5-1	CASTIGTGRYEQYF	TGCGCCAGCACGATAGGGACAGGGAGGTACGAGCAGTACTTC
TRBJ1-1	.	.	TRBV6-5	CASRDRGHMNTEAFF	TGTGCCAGCAGGGACAGAGGTCACATGAACACTGAAGCTTTCTTT
TRBJ1-6	.	.	TRBV4-1	CASSHLTRNSPLHF	TGCGCCAGCAGCCACCTGACGAGAAATTCACCCCTCCACTTT
TRBJ1-5	.	.	TRBV7-8	CASSLLEGSRNQPQHF	TGTGCCAGCAGCCTCCTGGAGGGGTCGCGCAATCAGCCCCAGCATTTT
TRBJ2-7	.	TRBD2	TRBV7-2	CASSFLGRDEQYF	TGTGCCAGCAGCTTTCTCGGGAGGGATGAGCAGTACTTC
TRBJ1-2	.	.	TRBV19	CASSNEGLYGYTF	TGTGCCAGTAGTAACGAGGGGCTCTATGGCTACACCTTC
TRBJ1-4	few	.	TRBV5-1	CASSSRGLVAVGFNEKLFF	TGCGCCAGCAGCTCCCGAGGCTTGGTGGCGGTAGGGTTTAATGAAAAACTGTTTTTT
TRBJ2-7	.	.	TRBV10-1	CASSDGERGYEQYF	TGCGCCAGCAGTGACGGGGAGCGAGGCTACGAGCAGTACTTC
TRBJ2-1	.	.	TRBV7-8	CASSPVGTLAYNEQFF	TGTGCCAGCAGCCCCGTCGGGACTTTGGCCTACAATGAGCAGTTCTTC
TRBJ2-3	.	.	TRBV7-2	CASRPRLGGGDTQYF	TGTGCCAGCAGACCGCGCTTGGGGGGTGGAGATACGCAGTATTTT
TRBJ1-1	.	.	TRBV7-9	CASSLDADTEAFF	TGTGCCAGCAGCTTAGACGCAGACACTGAAGCTTTCTTT